One and the same sample provided the 20 T cell receptor beta chains below, sequenced in a study of human T cells and chemical hapten exposure. TCRdb reanalysed the RACE reads using MiXCR and keeps one entry per CDR3 protein. The sample holds approximately 57,000 distinct CDR3 sequences, about 9.3% seen once. Specified time point: patch test 1, 2 weeks after DPC sensitization. Treatment denoted: therapeutic diphenylcyclopropenone sensitization with weekly scalp DPC. The sample consisted of whole blood, taken in connection with sensitization to the hapten diphenylcyclopropenone (DPC). The source is a woman between 35 and 50 years old with alopecia areata. Some clones in this sample may be carry-over from other donors' samples.

The gene calls are TRBV18 and TRBJ2-7; possibly TRBD1 for D (6 bases). In germline, CDR1 is KGHSH, CDR2 LQKENI. Trimming took off 3 bases at V and 7 bases at J, with 13 bases between the two ends. This CDR3 spans 13 amino acids. This CDR3 is CASSPAQGGEQYF. The CDR3 nucleotides read TGTGCCAGCTCACCCGCACAGGGTGGGGAGCAGTACTTC. The full variable domain, rest sourced from reference TRBV18 and TRBJ2-7, is NAGVMQNPRHLVRRRGQEARLRCSPMKGHSHVYWYRQLPEEGLKFMVYLQKENIIDESGMPKERFSAEFPKEGPSILRIQQVVRGDSAAYFCASSPAQGGEQYFGPGTRLTVT.

The CDR3 protein is CASSQAGTGRGTGELFF. The CDR3 coding sequence is TGTGCCAGCAGCCAAGCCGGGACAGGTCGCGGCACCGGGGAGCTGTTTTTT. The V and J genes are TRBV4-2 and TRBJ2-2, with 8 bases fitting TRBD1. Germline trimming cut 1 base from V and 4 bases from J; bases unmatched to any gene: 8. The CDR3 length is 17 residues. Per germline, CDR1 LGHNA and CDR2 YNFKEQ.

This sequence joins TRBV27 and TRBJ1-2; the D is unclear. This CDR3 comprises 13 residues. Germline V lookup: CDR1 MNHEY, CDR2 SMNVEV (reference sequence). Trimming took off 8 bases at V and 0 bases at J, with 10 bases between the two ends. In DNA, the CDR3 is TGTGCCAGCGCGGTGGCAGCTAACTATGGCTACACCTTC. Translating gives CASAVAANYGYTF.

This chain uses TRBV5-6 with TRBJ2-7; 9 bases are a match to TRBD1. The length of the CDR3 is 14 residues. Trimming removed 4 bases from V and 3 bases from J; junction bases left unmatched: 5. From germline, CDR1 is SGHDT and CDR2 YYEEEE. The CDR3, as DNA: TGTGCCAGCAGCCTGGGACAGGGCGGCTACGAGCAGTACTTC. Translating it yields CASSLGQGGYEQYF.

In this sample, this clonotype turned up many times. This rearrangement joins TRBV6-2 or TRBV6-3 to TRBJ1-2; 7 bases are a match to TRBD1. Trimming at V came to 5 bases and at J to 4 bases, leaving 7 bases not matched to a gene. The CDR3 totals 14 residues. Germline-derived CDR1 and CDR2 are MNHEY and SVGEGT. CDR3 protein: CASSGRTGAYGYTF. CDR3 nucleotides: TGTGCCAGCAGTGGTAGGACAGGAGCCTATGGCTACACCTTC.

This clonotype was recorded many times. V and J are TRBV20-1 and TRBJ2-5; 8 bases line up with TRBD2. Germline V gives CDR1 DFQATT, CDR2 SNEGSKA (reference sequence). The V segment lost 5 bases and the J segment 5 bases; nucleotides outside the gene matches: 13. This CDR3 is built from 15 residues. The CDR3 coding sequence is TGCAGTGCTCGATTAAAACCGGGAGGGGAGGAGACCCAGTACTTC. Protein product: CSARLKPGGEETQYF.

In its sample, this clonotype was seen many times. This chain uses TRBV7-8 with TRBJ2-3; D not resolved. Trimming stripped 5 bases from V and 8 bases from J, with 14 bases between. The CDR3 totals 13 residues. Germline V gene sequence: CDR1 SGHVS, CDR2 FQNEAQ. The CDR3 coding sequence is TGTGCCAGCAGCGCCACCTCCCTTGGTACGCAGTATTTT. Translated: CASSATSLGTQYF. Variable domain in full (rest from reference TRBV7-8 and TRBJ2-3): GAGVSQSPRYKVAKRGQDVALRCDPISGHVSLFWYQQALGQGPEFLTYFQNEAQLDKSGLPSDRFFAERPEGSVSTLKIQRTQQEDSAVYLCASSATSLGTQYFGPGTRLTVL.

This clonotype was picked up many times. The V gene is TRBV3-1, the J gene TRBJ2-5; 12 bases are a match to TRBD2. From germline, CDR1 is LGHDT and CDR2 YNNKEL (reference sequence). Trimming at V came to 1 base and at J to 4 bases, leaving 1 base not matched to a gene. This CDR3 is built from 15 residues. The CDR3 protein is CASSQGLAGAETQYF. The CDR3 DNA reads as TGTGCCAGCAGCCAAGGACTAGCGGGGGCAGAGACCCAGTACTTC.

This clonotype was detected ten times or more. The gene calls are TRBV7-6 and TRBJ2-1; the D gene could be TRBD1 or TRBD2 (5 bases each). V shed 4 bases and J shed 12 bases, with 19 bases lying between them. The CDR3 extends over 14 amino acids. CDR1 and CDR2 from the germline V gene are SGHVS and FNYEAQ. For the CDR3, the DNA is TGTGCCAGCAGCTCGAGACCGGGGCCCCTGGGGCAGTTCTTC. Translating gives CASSSRPGPLGQFF.

This clonotype was counted ten times or more. V is TRBV7-9 and J is TRBJ1-2; TRBD1 might be the D (5 bases). The germline CDR1 and CDR2 sequences are SEHNR and FQNEAQ (reference sequence). The CDR3 sequence is 16 residues long. The ends were cut back, 0 bases at V and 8 bases at J, with 19 bases in the middle. Here the CDR3 reads CASSLAPARGSWGYTF. The CDR3 nucleotides read TGTGCCAGCAGCTTAGCGCCCGCCCGGGGCTCATGGGGCTACACCTTC.

This clonotype was recorded many times. The chain joins TRBV10-2 to TRBJ2-7; D is uncertain. The CDR3 has 14 amino acids. Between the trimmed V and J ends, which lost 0 bases and 2 bases, there was a span of 8 bases. CDR1 and CDR2 from the germline V gene are WSHSY and SAAADI. The CDR3 reads CASSESGSPYEQYF. The DNA of the CDR3 is TGCGCCAGCAGTGAGTCCGGAAGCCCCTACGAGCAGTACTTC.

Ten or more counts support this clonotype. V gene TRBV7-6 combines with J gene TRBJ2-5; perhaps TRBD2 as D (6 bases). Per the germline V gene, CDR1 is SGHVS and CDR2 is FNYEAQ. Trimming stripped 5 bases from V and 5 bases from J, with 18 bases between. This CDR3 comprises 15 residues. CDR3 sequence (DNA): TGTGCCAGCAGCCTCAGACTTGGGACTCCCGAGACCCAGTACTTC. Protein sequence: CASSLRLGTPETQYF.

V and J are TRBV21-1 and TRBJ1-5; the table's TRBD1 call for D was not verified on the DNA. TRBV21-1 is a known pseudogene. This CDR3 has 15 residues. DNA for the CDR3: TGTGCCAGCAGGGGGCAGAGCGGTGACAATCAGCCCCAGCATTTT. Translating it yields CASRGQSGDNQPQHF.

This clonotype turned up a few times. The chain carries TRBV20-1 and TRBJ1-1; TRBD1 matches at 8 bases. In germline, CDR1 is DFQATT, CDR2 SNEGSKA (reference sequence). The J segment lost 4 bases and the V segment lost 4 bases, leaving 8 bases of the junction unmatched. The CDR3 has 14 amino acids. The CDR3 bases are TGCAGTGCTACGTGGACAGGGAGGACCACTGAAGCTTTCTTT. Amino acid sequence: CSATWTGRTTEAFF.

This clonotype was picked up a small number of times. This chain uses TRBV5-1 with TRBJ2-3; D gene ambiguous. The CDR3 covers 14 residues. V was clipped by 4 bases and J by 2 bases, with 11 bases between them. Germline V CDR1 and CDR2: SGHRS, YFSETQ. The CDR3 coding sequence is TGCGCCAGCAGCGGGCTGGGTAACACAGATACGCAGTATTTT. Its protein product is CASSGLGNTDTQYF.

In this sample, this clonotype turned up many times. The gene calls are TRBV6-1 and TRBJ1-2, with D maybe TRBD1 (6 bases). Trimming removed 5 bases at V and 5 bases at J, with 15 bases between. In germline, CDR1 is MNHNS, CDR2 SASEGT. This CDR3 is 14 amino acids long. The CDR3 loop reads CASSQGGRMYGYTF. The CDR3, as DNA: TGTGCCAGCAGTCAAGGGGGACGGATGTATGGCTACACCTTC.

The chain is built from TRBV23-1 and TRBJ2-7; TRBD1 matches 8 bases. TRBV23-1 is an open reading frame whose function is uncertain. The CDR3 has 15 amino acids. Trimming took 2 bases from V and 3 from J; bases not matched to a gene: 6. The CDR3 DNA sequence: TGCGCCAGCAGTCAAGCGTGGACAGGGAGCTACGAGCAGTACTTC. It encodes CASSQAWTGSYEQYF.

This clonotype has at least ten counts. V and J are TRBV9 and TRBJ2-3; unclear D gene. Germline V gene data show CDR1 as SGDLS and CDR2 as YYNGEE. V lost 4 bases, J lost 0 bases, and 15 bases lay in between. This CDR3 contains 16 residues. CDR3 sequence (DNA): TGTGCCAGCAGCAGGGTTCAATTATCTAGCACAGATACGCAGTATTTT. Protein: CASSRVQLSSTDTQYF.

This clonotype was seen a few times. The rearrangement uses TRBV5-4 and TRBJ2-7, with D perhaps matching TRBD1 or TRBD2 (5 bases each). Trimming stripped 4 bases from V and 4 bases from J, with 15 bases between. The germline CDR1 and CDR2 sequences are SGHNT and YYREEE (reference sequence). The CDR3 sequence is 14 residues long. The CDR3 bases are TGTGCCAGCAGCCCGGGGCTTAAACCTTACGAGCAGTACTTC. As protein: CASSPGLKPYEQYF. The variable domain in full, with the rest retrieved from reference TRBV5-4 and TRBJ2-7, is ETGVTQSPTHLIKTRGQQVTLRCSSQSGHNTVSWYQQALGQGPQFIFQYYREEENGRGNFPPRFSGLQFPNYSSELNVNALELDDSALYLCASSPGLKPYEQYFGPGTRLTVT.

This clonotype occurred many times. The chain recombines TRBV12-3 or TRBV12-4 with TRBJ1-6; possibly TRBD1 for D (5 bases). The CDR3 is 18 amino acids. Trimming cost V 0 bases and J 5 bases, with 17 bases left between them. The CDR3 DNA sequence: TGTGCCAGCAGTTTAGCGCTAATCGGGGGGTCCCATAATTCACCCCTCCACTTT. Translating gives CASSLALIGGSHNSPLHF.